Below are 23 T cell receptor beta chains sequenced from a single sample in a study of long-term antiretroviral therapy in people with HIV. The run of the v3.0 immunoSEQ assay was at survey level. The protocol was immunoSEQ multiplex PCR, while the TCRdb copy is restricted to in-frame clones and leaves out a portion. The table includes over 40,000 clones, about 95% detected once. Here the sequenced sample was unsorted PBMCs, taken 3.7 years after starting antiretroviral therapy. These receptors all come from a woman aged 45-65 years with HIV.

The chain carries TRBV6-4 and TRBJ1-1; weak D call: TRBD1 (6 bases). Germline V gives CDR1 MRHNA, CDR2 SNTAGT. Trimming removed 4 bases at V and 11 bases at J, with 17 bases between. This CDR3 comprises 13 residues. CDR3 amino acids: CASSVETGASAFF. The CDR3 DNA sequence: TGTGCCAGCAGTGTCGAAACGGGGGCCTCGGCTTTCTTT.

V usage is TRBV5-1 and J usage is TRBJ2-2; D is unclear. Between the trimmed V and J ends, which lost 0 bases and 6 bases, there was a span of 9 bases. Per germline, CDR1 SGHRS and CDR2 YFSETQ. The CDR3 contains 14 residues. The CDR3 sequence: CASSLAVSAGELFF. CDR3 DNA: TGCGCCAGCAGCTTGGCGGTTTCAGCCGGGGAGCTGTTTTTT. The whole variable domain, remainder taken from reference TRBV5-1 and TRBJ2-2, is KAGVTQTPRYLIKTRGQQVTLSCSPISGHRSVSWYQQTPGQGLQFLFEYFSETQRNKGNFPGRFSGRQFSNSRSEMNVSTLELGDSALYLCASSLAVSAGELFFGEGSRLTVL.

This chain uses TRBV7-9 with TRBJ2-2; 9 nucleotides align to TRBD1. The CDR3 is made up of 15 amino acids. V lost 5 bases to trimming and J lost 4 bases; unmatched junction nucleotides: 5. Germline loops: CDR1 SEHNR, CDR2 FQNEAQ (reference sequence). DNA for the CDR3: TGTGCCAGCAGCCGGGACAGGGTCGGCACCGGGGAGCTGTTTTTT. It specifies CASSRDRVGTGELFF. The whole variable domain, filled in from reference TRBV7-9 and TRBJ2-2, reads DTGVSQNPRHKITKRGQNVTFRCDPISEHNRLYWYRQTLGQGPEFLTYFQNEAQLEKSRLLSDRFSAERPKGSFSTLEIQRTEQGDSAMYLCASSRDRVGTGELFFGEGSRLTVL.

J is TRBJ2-5 and V is TRBV5-4; D tentatively reads TRBD1 or TRBD2 (5 bases each). The CDR3 contains 14 residues. Germline V gives CDR1 SGHNT, CDR2 YYREEE (reference sequence). Trimming left V 4 bases short and J 2 bases short, with 12 bases between. CDR3 nucleotides: TGTGCCAGCAGCCCCCGGGGCTTGCAAGAGACCCAGTACTTC. Encoded protein: CASSPRGLQETQYF.

This clone occurred once. The gene calls are TRBV12-5 and TRBJ2-5; no clear D. Germline-derived CDR1 and CDR2 are LGHNT and FRNRAP. The CDR3 has 13 residues. Between the trimmed V and J ends, which lost 3 bases and 1 base, there was a span of 6 bases. The CDR3 sequence: CASGFEAQETQYF. CDR3 nucleotides: TGTGCTAGTGGTTTCGAGGCCCAAGAGACCCAGTACTTC.

On this clone: Other nucleotide sequences from this sample produce the same CDR3. CDR3 nucleotides: TGTGCCAGCAGCCAAGGACAGGGATCCTACGAGCAGTACTTC. It yields the protein CASSQGQGSYEQYF. This chain uses TRBV4-2 with TRBJ2-7; 7 bases agree with TRBD1. The CDR3 sequence is 14 residues long. Germline values: CDR1 LGHNA, CDR2 YNFKEQ. The V gene end was trimmed by 1 base and the J gene end by 1 base; junction bases not matched to a gene: 1.

This clone was recorded once. The CDR3 is CASSQDRAGTNRVGNQPQHF. DNA for the CDR3: TGTGCCAGCAGCCAAGATAGAGCCGGGACCAACCGGGTTGGCAATCAGCCCCAGCATTTT. The chain uses TRBV14 and TRBJ1-5; tentatively, D is TRBD1 (5 bases). Trimming removed 0 bases from V and 2 bases from J, with 23 bases in between. The CDR3 runs 20 residues. Germline-derived CDR1 and CDR2 are SGHDN and FVKESK.

The rearrangement joins TRBV11-2 to TRBJ2-7, with 12 nucleotides matching TRBD2. V trimming: 3 bases; J trimming: 3 bases; junction bases outside the gene matches: 3. The CDR3 spans 15 residues. Germline V gene data show CDR1 as SGHAT and CDR2 as FQNNGV. The CDR3 loop is CASSLTSGGYYEQYF. The CDR3, as DNA: TGTGCCAGCAGCTTGACTAGCGGGGGATACTACGAGCAGTACTTC.

The V and J genes are TRBV30 and TRBJ1-2, with TRBD1 identical over 10 bases. This CDR3 spans 14 amino acids. Germline V gene sequence: CDR1 GTSNPN, CDR2 SVGIG (reference sequence). With V trimmed by 3 bases and J by 3 bases, 4 bases remained unmatched. For the CDR3, the DNA is TGTGCCTGGAGGACGACAGGGGGCCACTATGGCTACACCTTC. Translation: CAWRTTGGHYGYTF.

This clone rates as medium-sized. In DNA form, the CDR3 reads TGCGCCAGCAGCTTGGGAAGGGCGAGCCGTGACGAGCAGTACTTC. As protein: CASSLGRASRDEQYF. The rearrangement links TRBV5-1 to TRBJ2-7, with D unresolved. In germline, CDR1 is SGHRS, CDR2 YFSETQ. The CDR3 consists of 15 residues. Trimming took off 0 bases at V and 5 bases at J, with 15 bases between the two ends.

The DNA of the CDR3 is TGCGCCAGCAGCCAAGACGAACAGGGGGTGAATGAAAAACTGTTTTTT. Its protein is CASSQDEQGVNEKLFF. The V gene is TRBV4-1, the J gene TRBJ1-4; TRBD1 agrees at 8 bases. The trim removed 0 bases at V and 5 bases at J, leaving 5 bases unmatched. Germline values: CDR1 MGHRA, CDR2 YSYEKL. This CDR3 contains 16 residues.

This rearrangement joins TRBV5-6 to TRBJ2-2, with 8 bases lining up with TRBD1. The length of the CDR3 is 14 residues. Germline CDR1 is SGHDT and CDR2 is YYEEEE. V shed 6 bases and J 1 base; nucleotides not matched to a gene: 2. CDR3 protein: CASTRGRNTGELFF. The CDR3 DNA reads as TGTGCCAGCACCAGGGGGCGGAACACCGGGGAGCTGTTTTTT.

This chain joins TRBV7-2 and TRBJ2-2; 8 nucleotides line up with TRBD1. The V segment lost 2 bases and the J segment 6 bases; nucleotides outside the gene matches: 5. This CDR3 has 15 amino acids. Germline V gives CDR1 SGHTA, CDR2 FQGNSA. The CDR3 sequence: CASSLSRGLAGELFF. The CDR3, as DNA: TGTGCCAGCAGCTTATCCAGGGGGCTCGCCGGGGAGCTGTTTTTT.

The genes are TRBV25-1 and TRBJ2-7; D is ambiguous. V was clipped by 5 bases and J by 6 bases, with 14 bases between them. CDR1 and CDR2 from the germline V gene are MGHDK and SYGVNS. The CDR3 length is 13 residues. The DNA of the CDR3 is TGTGCCAGCAGTTCCCCGGCATTCCCCGAGCAGTACTTC. Protein product: CASSSPAFPEQYF.

The chain links TRBV5-1 to TRBJ2-1; 14 nucleotides match TRBD2. V was clipped by 5 bases and J by 6 bases; unmatched bases: 4. CDR1 is SGHRS, CDR2 YFSETQ, per germline. The CDR3 extends over 15 amino acids. Written as DNA, the CDR3 is TGCGCCAGCAGACTAGGGACTAGCGGGGGCAATGAGCAGTTCTTC. Protein: CASRLGTSGGNEQFF.

In its sample, this clone was seen once. The chain uses TRBV4-2 and TRBJ2-1, with TRBD2 as a possible D gene (6 bases). From germline, CDR1 is LGHNA and CDR2 YNFKEQ. CDR3 length equals 19 residues. The ends were cut back, 0 bases at V and 2 bases at J, with 20 bases in the middle. The CDR3 here is CASSQDWQPGAAAYNEQFF. CDR3 coding DNA: TGTGCCAGCAGCCAAGATTGGCAGCCGGGAGCGGCCGCCTACAATGAGCAGTTCTTC.

The chain uses TRBV30 and TRBJ1-2; D is ambiguous. Trimming stripped 5 bases from V and 2 bases from J, with 21 bases between. CDR1 and CDR2 from the germline V gene are GTSNPN and SVGIG (reference sequence). The CDR3 totals 16 residues. The CDR3 protein is CAWVTSQAAWNYGYTF. CDR3 nucleotides: TGTGCCTGGGTGACCAGCCAGGCAGCCTGGAACTATGGCTACACCTTC.

The chain joins TRBV18 to TRBJ2-1, with D unresolved. In germline, CDR1 is KGHSH, CDR2 LQKENI. CDR3 length equals 15 residues. V lost 6 bases to trimming and J lost 5 bases, with 17 bases between them. Here the CDR3 DNA reads TGTGCCAGCTCCCCCGAGGAAGTTCAGAACAATGAGCAGTTCTTC. Encoded protein: CASSPEEVQNNEQFF.

This rearrangement joins TRBV5-1 to TRBJ2-1, with 11 bases fitting TRBD2. Trimming at V came to 4 bases and at J to 2 bases, leaving 5 bases not matched to a gene. CDR3 length: 16 amino acids. The germline V gene has CDR1 SGHRS and CDR2 YFSETQ. The CDR3 reads CASSKGSGGAYNEQFF. In DNA, the CDR3 is TGCGCCAGCAGCAAAGGTAGCGGGGGGGCCTACAATGAGCAGTTCTTC.

This clone was detected once. The V call is TRBV27, the J call TRBJ1-4; D gene ambiguous. Germline V gives CDR1 MNHEY, CDR2 SMNVEV (reference sequence). The CDR3 has 13 amino acids. Trimming took 0 bases from V and 10 from J, leaving 9 bases between them. CDR3 sequence reads: CASSLSRFTKLFF. In DNA form, the CDR3 reads TGTGCCAGCAGTTTATCCCGCTTCACAAAACTGTTTTTT.

The V and J genes are TRBV7-2 and TRBJ1-4; D gene unclear. V lost 1 base and J 8 bases, leaving 11 bases between the germline ends. CDR3 length: 14 residues. Looked up from germline, CDR1 is SGHTA and CDR2 is FQGNSA. CDR3 amino acids: CASSLGVSPEKLFF. The CDR3 coding sequence is TGTGCCAGCAGCTTAGGAGTGTCTCCGGAAAAACTGTTTTTT.

The chain carries TRBV7-2 and TRBJ2-3; 7 bases match TRBD1. Germline CDR1 and CDR2: SGHTA and FQGNSA. The CDR3 loop spans 15 amino acids. V was pared by 2 bases and J by 1 base, with 3 bases of the junction left unmatched. The chain's CDR3 is CASSLIGQGTDTQYF. The CDR3 region has the DNA TGTGCCAGCAGCTTAATCGGACAGGGCACAGATACGCAGTATTTT. The full variable domain, with the rest looked up from reference TRBV7-2 and TRBJ2-3, is GAGVSQSPSNKVTEKGKDVELRCDPISGHTALYWYRQSLGQGLEFLIYFQGNSAPDKSGLPSDRFSAERTGGSVSTLTIQRTQQEDSAVYLCASSLIGQGTDTQYFGPGTRLTVL.

The chain links TRBV9 to TRBJ2-1; D gene uncertain. The CDR3 totals 10 residues. Trimming removed 3 bases at V and 6 bases at J, with 1 base between. Germline CDR1 is SGDLS and CDR2 is YYNGEE. Written as DNA, the CDR3 is TGTGCCAGCAGCGGCAATGAGCAGTTCTTC. Protein product: CASSGNEQFF.